This T cell receptor beta chain appears in the sequencing data of a study of blood T cell repertoires in COVID-19. Data came from immunoSEQ multiplex PCR; TCRdb stores just in-frame clones and leaves some out. This sample has 190,000 or so clones, with about nine tenths found just once. There are 14 residues in the CDR3. The V end was cut by 3 bases, the J end by 4 bases, with 9 bases between. Germline lookup yields CDR1 SGHNT and CDR2 YENEEA. Sequencing input: PBMCs or T cells enriched from blood (not recorded which). The chain employs TRBV11-3 and TRBJ1-4; a weak D match, TRBD1 (5 bases). This receptor was obtained from a woman under 40 who had recovered from COVID-19. CDR3 amino acids: CASSFGGVNEKLFF. In DNA, the CDR3 is TGTGCCAGCAGCTTTGGAGGGGTTAATGAAAAACTGTTTTTT.